Following are 30 T cell receptor beta chains from one sample sequenced in a study of cytomegalovirus exposure and HLA in healthy donors. 60 Vbeta and 13 Jbeta primers were used in PCR. The assay was immunoSEQ multiplex PCR, and TCRdb's table has in-frame clones only and misses some. The sample has fewer than 250,000 clones, about four fifths seen once. What was sequenced was PBMCs. Receptor source: a male donor in good health and CMV-seropositive.

Only a few counts were recorded for this clone. The chain carries TRBV25-1 and TRBJ2-6; no clear D gene. Trimming cost V 2 bases and J 0 bases, with 14 bases left between them. The CDR3 is made up of 18 amino acids. From germline, CDR1 is MGHDK and CDR2 SYGVNS. The CDR3 spells CASSEPDLPRSGANVLTF. CDR3 coding DNA: TGTGCCAGCAGTGAACCAGACTTGCCGCGCTCTGGGGCCAACGTCCTGACTTTC.

V usage is TRBV19 and J usage is TRBJ2-4; TRBD2 matches at 14 bases. From germline, CDR1 is LNHDA and CDR2 SQIVND (reference sequence). V lost 7 bases to trimming and J lost 7 bases; unmatched junction nucleotides: 9. This CDR3 is built from 16 residues. This CDR3 reads CASKFGLAGGRNIQYF. In DNA, the CDR3 is TGTGCCAGTAAATTTGGACTAGCGGGGGGACGGAACATTCAGTACTTC.

The CDR3 DNA sequence: TGTGCCAGCGGGTTTTTGAACAGGGGGGGAAACACCATATATTTT. It codes for CASGFLNRGGNTIYF. The chain couples TRBV6-1 to TRBJ1-3; 8 bases line up with TRBD1. The length of the CDR3 is 15 residues. Unmatched junction bases numbered 10, after V lost 8 bases and J lost 4 bases. The germline V gene encodes CDR1 MNHNS and CDR2 SASEGT.

The chain couples TRBV6-1 to TRBJ2-2, with a tentative D call TRBD1 (5 bases). Germline loops: CDR1 MNHNS, CDR2 SASEGT. The CDR3 sequence is 15 residues long. Trimming shortened V by 2 bases and J by 1 base, and 8 bases separated the two germline ends. DNA for the CDR3: TGTGCCAGCAGTGAAAGGCAGGGGAACACCGGGGAGCTGTTTTTT. This sequence encodes CASSERQGNTGELFF.

The chain has TRBV6-5 and TRBJ2-1; D perhaps matches TRBD1 (5 bases). Germline CDR1 and CDR2: MNHEY and SVGAGI. V lost 2 bases to trimming and J lost 7 bases, with 15 bases between them. This CDR3 is 15 amino acids long. This CDR3 is CASSYLESAGNEQFF. In nucleotides, the CDR3 is TGTGCCAGCAGTTACCTCGAGTCCGCAGGGAATGAGCAGTTCTTC.

This CDR3 reads CASSLAGQGNFPSKEQYF. CDR3 DNA: TGTGCCAGCAGCTTGGCCGGACAGGGAAATTTCCCGTCAAAGGAGCAGTACTTC. The chain couples TRBV5-4 to TRBJ2-5; 8 bases agree with TRBD1. CDR3 length: 18 amino acids. Germline loops: CDR1 SGHNT, CDR2 YYREEE (reference sequence). Germline trimming cut 0 bases from V and 11 bases from J; bases unmatched to any gene: 21. Full variable domain (rest looked up from reference TRBV5-4 and TRBJ2-5): ETGVTQSPTHLIKTRGQQVTLRCSSQSGHNTVSWYQQALGQGPQFIFQYYREEENGRGNFPPRFSGLQFPNYSSELNVNALELDDSALYLCASSLAGQGNFPSKEQYFGPGTRLLVL.

The chain uses TRBV30 and TRBJ1-6; possible D gene TRBD1, 5 bases. CDR1 GTSNPN and CDR2 SVGIG come from the germline V gene (reference sequence). The CDR3 is made up of 17 amino acids. The V gene lost 4 bases and the J gene lost 12 bases, with 28 bases spanning the gap. CDR3 protein: CAWKITAGRGGQGPLHF. The CDR3 DNA reads as TGTGCCTGGAAGATTACGGCGGGGAGAGGAGGTCAGGGACCCCTCCACTTT. Full variable domain (missing parts from reference TRBV30 and TRBJ1-6): SQTIHQWPATLVQPVGSPLSLECTVEGTSNPNLYWYRQAAGRGLQLLFYSVGIGQISSEVPQNLSASRPQDRQFILSSKKLLLSDSGFYLCAWKITAGRGGQGPLHFGNGTRLTVT.

J is TRBJ2-6 and V is TRBV27, with a possible D match to TRBD1 (6 bases). The CDR3 contains 17 residues. Deletions cut 2 bases from V and 0 bases from J, with 11 bases between. Germline values: CDR1 MNHEY, CDR2 SMNVEV (reference sequence). The chain's CDR3 is CASSLLGQFSGANVLTF. CDR3 bases: TGTGCCAGCAGTTTACTCGGACAGTTCTCTGGGGCCAACGTCCTGACTTTC.

The chain links TRBV6-5 to TRBJ2-3; 10 bases match TRBD2. Germline trimming cut 6 bases from V and 4 bases from J; bases unmatched to any gene: 7. Germline V lookup: CDR1 MNHEY, CDR2 SVGAGI. The CDR3 covers 15 residues. CDR3 bases: TGTGCCAGCAGCCTCTCTAGCGGGAGCCCAGATACGCAGTATTTT. Translation gives CASSLSSGSPDTQYF.

As for this clone: This sample also contains other DNA sequences that code for the same CDR3. The chain joins TRBV4-2 to TRBJ2-2; no firm D call. The CDR3 runs 14 residues. CDR1 and CDR2 from the germline V gene are LGHNA and YNFKEQ. The ends were cut back, 1 base at V and 1 base at J, with 4 bases in the middle. The chain's CDR3 is CASSQVLNTGELFF. CDR3 coding DNA: TGTGCCAGCAGCCAAGTCTTGAACACCGGGGAGCTGTTTTTT.

This clone showed up just a few times. The chain combines TRBV7-2 with TRBJ2-2, with 7 bases that match TRBD1. The CDR3 extends over 15 amino acids. Per the germline V gene, CDR1 is SGHTA and CDR2 is FQGNSA. V lost 5 bases and J lost 9; bases outside the gene matches: 12. The CDR3 region has the DNA TGTGCCAGCAGCCCATCGGCAGGGGGAAACCGGGAGCTGTTTTTT. Amino acids: CASSPSAGGNRELFF.

The chain combines TRBV27 with TRBJ1-1; D possibly corresponds to TRBD1 (5 bases). Trimming removed 2 bases at V and 4 bases at J, with 11 bases between. The CDR3 length is 14 residues. Germline CDR1 is MNHEY and CDR2 is SMNVEV (reference sequence). CDR3 sequence reads: CASSLGGLGTEAFF. The CDR3, as DNA: TGTGCCAGCAGTTTAGGGGGGTTGGGCACTGAAGCTTTCTTT.

This chain links TRBV29-1 with TRBJ2-5, with 12 bases fitting TRBD2. The J call is uncertain, as TRBJ2-7 better fits the DNA end. Germline V gene sequence: CDR1 SQVTM, CDR2 ANQGSEA. The length of the CDR3 is 14 residues. The DNA of the CDR3 is TGCAGCGTTTTACTAGCGGGGGGCCTCTACGAGCAGTACTTC. Translation gives CSVLLAGGLYEQYF.

This chain links TRBV6-6 with TRBJ2-5; 9 nucleotides agree with TRBD1. J was trimmed by 4 bases and V by 0 bases; bases with no gene match: 6. Germline V gives CDR1 MNHNY, CDR2 SVGAGI (reference sequence). The CDR3 extends over 16 amino acids. CDR3 bases: TGTGCCAGCAGTTACTCCGGACAGGGGTTCCGAGAGACCCAGTACTTC. It is translated as CASSYSGQGFRETQYF.

The CDR3 sequence: CASRLDPGQGVFEAFF. In DNA form, the CDR3 reads TGCGCCAGCAGACTGGACCCGGGACAGGGGGTTTTTGAAGCTTTCTTT. The chain uses TRBV5-1 and TRBJ1-1, with 11 bases aligning to TRBD1. The CDR3 runs to 16 residues. Germline CDR1 SGHRS, CDR2 YFSETQ. With V trimmed by 5 bases and J by 7 bases, 13 bases remained unmatched.

This clone is a singleton in its sample. The chain recombines TRBV7-9 with TRBJ1-6; 10 nucleotides line up with TRBD1. The junction had 8 bases not matched to a gene; V was cut back by 6 bases and J by 3 bases. The germline V gene encodes CDR1 SEHNR and CDR2 FQNEAQ (reference sequence). The CDR3 loop spans 17 amino acids. The CDR3 loop is CASREGRDRGYNSPLHF. The CDR3 DNA is TGTGCCAGCAGAGAAGGCCGGGACAGGGGCTATAATTCACCCCTCCACTTT.

This clone was detected only a few times. V is TRBV6-5 and J is TRBJ1-2; TRBD1 is a possible D gene (5 bases). Germline V gene sequence: CDR1 MNHEY, CDR2 SVGAGI. This CDR3 comprises 13 residues. The V and J ends lost 2 bases and 5 bases respectively, with 9 bases between them. In DNA, the CDR3 is TGTGCCAGCAGTTACGCACAGGCATATGGCTACACCTTC. Translating it yields CASSYAQAYGYTF.

The count of this clone is one. The CDR3 spells CASSQELGLAKNIQYF. CDR3 nucleotides: TGCGCCAGCAGCCAAGAGCTTGGCCTAGCCAAAAACATTCAGTACTTC. V and J are TRBV4-3 and TRBJ2-4; D is unresolved. The CDR3 spans 16 residues. Trimming cost V 0 bases and J 0 bases, with 9 bases left between them. CDR1 and CDR2 (germline): LGHNA, YSLEER.

This chain links TRBV5-1 with TRBJ2-1, with TRBD2 matching over 15 bases. This CDR3 has 14 amino acids. With V trimmed by 4 bases and J by 9 bases, 2 bases remained unmatched. The germline gives CDR1 SGHRS, CDR2 YFSETQ. The CDR3 loop reads CASSPGLAGGEQFF. CDR3 bases: TGCGCCAGCAGCCCGGGACTAGCGGGAGGTGAGCAGTTCTTC.

V usage is TRBV7-9 and J usage is TRBJ2-3; D gene uncertain. CDR3 length equals 14 residues. Deletions cut 2 bases from V and 2 bases from J, with 8 bases between. The V gene's germline CDR1 is SEHNR and CDR2 FQNEAQ (reference sequence). The chain's CDR3 is CASSLSLITDTQYF. CDR3 bases: TGTGCCAGCAGCTTAAGCCTCATCACAGATACGCAGTATTTT.

The CDR3 region is CAWSANRGYEQYF. The CDR3 DNA sequence: TGTGCCTGGAGTGCAAACAGGGGGTACGAGCAGTACTTC. The chain couples TRBV30 to TRBJ2-7, with 8 bases fitting TRBD1. The CDR3 extends over 13 amino acids. V shed 1 base, J shed 4 bases, and the junction held 3 bases outside the gene matches. Germline lookup yields CDR1 GTSNPN and CDR2 SVGIG (reference sequence).

V and J are TRBV30 and TRBJ2-5; D may be TRBD1 (5 bases). Germline CDR1 reads GTSNPN; CDR2 reads SVGIG (reference sequence). V was trimmed by 1 base and J by 7 bases, leaving 19 bases between them. The CDR3 extends over 15 amino acids. The CDR3 reads CAWSEQGFQGATQYF. The DNA for the CDR3 is TGTGCCTGGAGTGAACAAGGCTTCCAAGGGGCGACCCAGTACTTC.

For this clone: The junction shows a germline mismatch at one end, possibly a read error. The chain carries TRBV4-3 and TRBJ1-6; D remains ambiguous. This CDR3 is built from 16 residues. Looked up from germline, CDR1 is LGHNA and CDR2 is YSLEER. As DNA, the CDR3 is TGCGCCAGCAGCCAAGACCCGGGAACTCGTGTTTCACTCCTCCACTTT. Translating gives CASSQDPGTRVSLLHF.

V gene TRBV7-9 combines with J gene TRBJ1-6; 9 nucleotides line up with TRBD1. The V gene's germline CDR1 is SEHNR and CDR2 FQNEAQ (reference sequence). Germline trimming cut 5 bases from V and 11 bases from J; bases unmatched to any gene: 13. This CDR3 region has 16 residues. The CDR3 protein is CASSQTGQGLPPPLHF. The CDR3 region has the DNA TGTGCCAGCAGCCAAACGGGACAGGGTCTACCCCCACCCCTCCACTTT.

The rearrangement uses TRBV6-5 and TRBJ1-5; no clear D gene. This CDR3 is 15 amino acids long. Per the germline V gene, CDR1 is MNHEY and CDR2 is SVGAGI. V dropped 0 bases and J dropped 4 bases, with 10 bases sitting between them. The CDR3 DNA sequence: TGTGCCAGCAGTTACTCCGGCGGTATGAATCAGCCCCAGCATTTT. Its protein is CASSYSGGMNQPQHF.

This sequence joins TRBV5-6 and TRBJ1-2; a possible D gene is TRBD1 (6 bases). Trimming took off 6 bases at V and 4 bases at J, with 13 bases between the two ends. This CDR3 has 13 residues. Germline values: CDR1 SGHDT, CDR2 YYEEEE. The CDR3 loop reads CASTKDRLYGYTF. DNA of the CDR3: TGTGCCAGCACTAAGGACAGACTCTATGGCTACACCTTC.

V gene TRBV2 combines with J gene TRBJ1-3, with 7 bases that match TRBD1. CDR3 length equals 16 residues. Germline-derived CDR1 and CDR2 are SNHLY and FYNNEI. V trimming: 2 bases; J trimming: 0 bases; junction bases outside the gene matches: 4. CDR3 nucleotide sequence: TGTGCCAGCAGTGAAATGGGACAGTTCTCTGGAAACACCATATATTTT. Amino acid sequence: CASSEMGQFSGNTIYF.

V gene TRBV7-2 combines with J gene TRBJ2-7, with TRBD2 identical over 11 bases. CDR1 and CDR2 (germline): SGHTA, FQGNSA. Trimming took 4 bases from V and 6 from J; bases not matched to a gene: 5. The CDR3 is 14 residues long. The CDR3, as DNA: TGTGCCAGCAGCTCACTAGCGGGAGCCATCGAGCAGTACTTC. It codes for CASSSLAGAIEQYF.

The rearrangement links TRBV5-8 to TRBJ1-2; the D is unclear. This CDR3 comprises 15 residues. Germline V CDR1 and CDR2: SGHTS, YDEGEE. Trimming took 1 base from V and 2 from J, leaving 12 bases between them. CDR3 in amino acids: CASSLRLFLNYGYTF. Here the CDR3 DNA reads TGTGCCAGCAGCTTGCGACTATTTCTGAACTATGGCTACACCTTC.

Regarding this clone: The identical CDR3 is also encoded by other nucleotide sequences in the sample. The V call is TRBV29-1, the J call TRBJ2-5; TRBD1 aligns across 8 bases. From germline, CDR1 is SQVTM and CDR2 ANQGSEA. V was pared by 6 bases and J by 4 bases, with 13 bases of the junction left unmatched. The CDR3 contains 15 residues. CDR3 DNA: TGCAGCGTCCGACCTTCAGGGGGCGTGGGAGAGACCCAGTACTTC. Translation gives CSVRPSGGVGETQYF. Based on the CDR3 plus reference TRBV29-1 and TRBJ2-5, the full variable domain is SAVISQKPSRDICQRGTSLTIQCQVDSQVTMMFWYRQQPGQSLTLIATANQGSEATYESGFVIDKFPISRPNLTFSTLTVSNMSPEDSSIYLCSVRPSGGVGETQYFGPGTRLLVL.